Shown below are 18 T cell receptor beta chains from a single sample sequenced in a study of T-cell reconstitution after alpha-beta-depleted transplantation in children (dated by TCRdb to between 2015 and 2016). The library was produced with PCR. This sample was sequenced with an Illumina HiSeq 2500. To normalize quantification of the TCRbeta repertoire, the TCR libraries were built with molecular barcoding that relied on unique molecular identifiers. The public reads were reanalyzed by TCRdb: fastp trimming at Q25, MiXCR alignment, in-frame beta chains only. Merged by CDR3 protein, the rows form single entries marked with the most common genes and DNA. A total of hundreds of thousands of distinct CDR3 sequences appear in this sample, roughly 15% of them only once. The top ten clonotypes cover 1.1% of the sample. The sample was PBMCs from the stem cell graft donor, taken from the stem cell graft. The receptors here all came from a human donor who donated a stem cell graft to a child with acute myeloid leukemia.

The chain recombines TRBV20-1 with TRBJ1-2; possibly TRBD1 for D (6 bases). There are 14 residues in the CDR3. Trimming left V 0 bases short and J 2 bases short, with 10 bases between. The germline V gene has CDR1 DFQATT and CDR2 SNEGSKA (reference sequence). CDR3 amino acids: CSARDQGQNYGYTF. The DNA of the CDR3 is TGCAGTGCTAGAGATCAGGGGCAGAACTATGGCTACACCTTC.

The genes are TRBV3-1 and TRBJ1-6; tentative D call: TRBD1 (5 bases). V lost 11 bases and J lost 7, with 27 bases in between. The CDR3 is 17 amino acids. CDR1 and CDR2 from the germline V gene are LGHDT and YNNKEL (reference sequence). The CDR3 protein is CAFSLGPGRIGNSPLHF. As DNA, the CDR3 is TGTGCCTTCAGTTTGGGTCCAGGGCGTATCGGAAATTCACCCCTCCACTTT.

This clonotype came up many times. The gene calls are TRBV20-1 and TRBJ1-6; D uncertain. Germline CDR1 is DFQATT and CDR2 is SNEGSKA (reference sequence). Trimming left V 5 bases short and J 3 bases short, with 14 bases between. This CDR3 region has 15 residues. CDR3 region: CSAPHGNSYNSPLHF. The DNA for the CDR3 is TGCAGTGCTCCCCACGGGAACAGCTATAATTCACCCCTCCACTTT.

This clonotype has just a few counts. The chain has TRBV5-4 and TRBJ2-1; weak D call: TRBD1 (5 bases). Germline loops: CDR1 SGHNT, CDR2 YYREEE (reference sequence). The CDR3 spans 13 residues. V was shortened by 4 bases and J by 5 bases, with 10 bases between the two germline ends. The CDR3 DNA follows: TGTGCCAGCAGCAGTACGACAGACAATGAGCAGTTCTTC. Translation gives CASSSTTDNEQFF.

Points on this clonotype: An end of the junction differs from the germline gene, which may be a read error. The genes are TRBV20-1 and TRBJ2-1, with 10 positions matching TRBD2. CDR3 length: 17 amino acids. Germline V gene data show CDR1 as DFQATT and CDR2 as SNEGSKA (reference sequence). Here the CDR3 reads CSARDLLAGGAYNDQFF. In DNA form, the CDR3 reads TGCAGTGCTAGGGATCTCTTAGCGGGGGGCGCATACAATGACCAGTTCTTC.

In this sample, this clonotype turned up many times. The rearrangement joins TRBV20-1 to TRBJ2-1; 7 bases agree with TRBD1. This CDR3 is 10 amino acids long. The germline gives CDR1 DFQATT, CDR2 SNEGSKA (reference sequence). J gave up 8 bases and V 5 bases, and 0 bases lay outside the gene matches. CDR3 bases: TGCAGTGCTGGACAGGATGAGCAGTTCTTC. Its protein product is CSAGQDEQFF.

This clonotype was seen a handful of times. The chain's CDR3 is CASSLGLGPETQYF. The CDR3, as DNA: TGTGCCAGCAGCCTGGGACTGGGCCCAGAGACCCAGTACTTC. The V call is TRBV7-6, the J call TRBJ2-5; D is possibly TRBD2 (6 bases). The CDR3 totals 14 residues. CDR1 and CDR2 from the germline V gene are SGHVS and FNYEAQ. The ends were cut back, 5 bases at V and 4 bases at J, with 14 bases in the middle.

About this clonotype itself: This clone may be a read error of a much larger clone one base away. The chain uses TRBV6-6 and TRBJ1-3; tentatively, D is TRBD1 (5 bases). CDR3 length equals 13 residues. V dropped 5 bases and J dropped 4 bases, with 9 bases sitting between them. Germline CDR1 is MNHNY and CDR2 is SVGAGI (reference sequence). CDR3 DNA sequence: TGTGCCAGCAGTGGACACGGAGGAAACACCATATATTTT. This encodes CASSGHGGNTIYF.

This clonotype appeared many times. The DNA of the CDR3 is TGTGCCAGCAGCCCGGGGTGGAGACGGGCCCAGGGGAACATTCAGTACTTC. It yields the protein CASSPGWRRAQGNIQYF. The rearrangement links TRBV7-2 to TRBJ2-4; a weak D match, TRBD1 (6 bases). The CDR3 sequence is 17 residues long. Per germline, CDR1 SGHTA and CDR2 FQGNSA. Deletions cut 5 bases from V and 7 bases from J, with 24 bases between.

The chain joins TRBV6-2 or TRBV6-3 to TRBJ1-1, with unresolved D. V dropped 0 bases and J dropped 7 bases, with 9 bases sitting between them. Germline values: CDR1 MNHEY, CDR2 SVGEGT. This CDR3 is built from 13 residues. CDR3 sequence (DNA): TGTGCCAGCAGTTACTCGGTTCTTTTTGAAGCTTTCTTT. Its protein is CASSYSVLFEAFF.

V is TRBV5-1 and J is TRBJ1-5; the D is unclear. Trimming cost V 0 bases and J 3 bases, with 10 bases left between them. Germline-derived CDR1 and CDR2 are SGHRS and YFSETQ. There are 15 residues in the CDR3. The chain's CDR3 is CASSLEGGFNQPQHF. In nucleotides, the CDR3 is TGCGCCAGCAGCTTGGAGGGCGGATTCAATCAGCCCCAGCATTTT.

This clonotype was observed many times. The genes are TRBV5-1 and TRBJ1-2; TRBD1 agrees at 7 bases. CDR1 and CDR2 (germline): SGHRS, YFSETQ. V trimming: 4 bases; J trimming: 0 bases; junction bases outside the gene matches: 3. CDR3 length: 14 amino acids. CDR3 sequence (DNA): TGCGCCAGCAGCCGACAGGGTACTAACTATGGCTACACCTTC. Protein product: CASSRQGTNYGYTF. Looking up the rest from reference TRBV5-1 and TRBJ1-2 gives the full variable domain: KAGVTQTPRYLIKTRGQQVTLSCSPISGHRSVSWYQQTPGQGLQFLFEYFSETQRNKGNFPGRFSGRQFSNSRSEMNVSTLELGDSALYLCASSRQGTNYGYTFGSGTRLTVV.

The chain's CDR3 is CASSWAGLRGNEQFF. The CDR3, as DNA: TGTGCCAGCAGCTGGGCGGGACTCCGGGGGAATGAGCAGTTCTTC. The rearrangement joins TRBV5-5 to TRBJ2-1; TRBD2 is a possible D gene (6 bases). Germline V CDR1 and CDR2: SGHKS, YYEKEE (reference sequence). V lost 3 bases to trimming and J lost 7 bases, with 17 bases between them. The CDR3 has 15 amino acids.

This clonotype was counted many times. The chain has TRBV29-1 and TRBJ2-2, with D perhaps TRBD2 (6 bases). The germline gives CDR1 SQVTM, CDR2 ANQGSEA. V shed 5 bases and J shed 1 base, with 11 bases lying between them. The CDR3 spans 14 residues. CDR3 bases: TGCAGCGTTTTGATGGAGGGGAACACCGGGGAGCTGTTTTTT. It codes for CSVLMEGNTGELFF.

This chain links TRBV25-1 with TRBJ2-4; D is possibly TRBD1 or TRBD2 (5 bases each). Germline CDR1 and CDR2: MGHDK and SYGVNS. The length of the CDR3 is 15 residues. V was clipped by 2 bases and J by 6 bases, with 14 bases between them. CDR3 in amino acids: CASSEHRGGINIQYF. The CDR3 bases are TGTGCCAGCAGTGAACACCGGGGCGGTATAAACATTCAGTACTTC.

This clonotype was counted ten times or more. The chain links TRBV20-1 to TRBJ2-7; the D gene could be TRBD1 or TRBD2 (5 bases each). Germline values: CDR1 DFQATT, CDR2 SNEGSKA (reference sequence). The V end was cut by 3 bases, the J end by 3 bases, with 15 bases between. This CDR3 spans 14 amino acids. The CDR3 DNA is TGCAGTGCTAGTACGGGGCTACCCTACTACGAGCAGTACGTC. Its protein is CSASTGLPYYEQYV.

This clonotype occurred many times. This chain connects TRBV20-1 to TRBJ1-1, with a weak D call TRBD1 (6 bases). The germline gives CDR1 DFQATT, CDR2 SNEGSKA (reference sequence). V lost 3 bases to trimming and J lost 5 bases, with 19 bases between them. This CDR3 contains 15 residues. The CDR3 nucleotides are TGCAGTGCTAGGGGGCAGGGGAGAACGTTGACTGAAGCTTTCTTT. Translating it yields CSARGQGRTLTEAFF.

This clonotype was seen many times. The chain has TRBV20-1 and TRBJ1-4; D gene ambiguous. Germline V gives CDR1 DFQATT, CDR2 SNEGSKA (reference sequence). V gave up 6 bases and J gave up 8 bases, with 13 bases separating them. The CDR3 spans 12 residues. This chain's CDR3 is CSARRSGEKLFF. CDR3 bases: TGCAGTGCACGGAGGTCGGGGGAAAAACTGTTTTTT.